This note documents a single T cell receptor (beta chain) sequence. Its specificity is unknown. Sequencing used immunoSEQ multiplex PCR; TCRdb keeps in-frame clones, though not all of them. The table includes 70,000 or so clones, around four fifths detected once. CDR1 and CDR2 (germline): SQVTM, ANQGSEA. The germline V and J ends were trimmed by 3 bases and 0 bases, with 3 bases remaining between them. The CDR3 spans 12 residues. Specified time point: baseline, week 1 (first vaccination visit). The treatment is: pre-vaccination baseline after standard-of-care therapy. Each tumor in the donors was a new WHO grade 3 or 4 astrocytoma, IDH1-mutant and ATRX-lost. This sample is part of a study of a mutant IDH1 vaccine in newly diagnosed glioma. The study, taken as a whole, reports: Evidence of vaccine-induced immune responses was documented in 80% to 95% of patients.

The sample consisted of peripheral blood mononuclear cells (PBMCs), taken from a glioma patient treated with radiotherapy, temozolomide or both. This clonotype was sampled from a woman in her late teens or twenties with glioma. Some clones in this sample may be carry-over from other donors' samples. The chain joins TRBV29-1 to TRBJ2-4, with D uncertain. The CDR3 sequence: CSVDGAKNIQYF. Here the CDR3 DNA reads TGCAGCGTTGATGGAGCCAAAAACATTCAGTACTTC.